This T cell receptor (beta chain) was documented in a study of PD-1 blockade in classical Hodgkin lymphoma. The repertoire was sequenced with immunoSEQ multiplex PCR; TCRdb's copy has only in-frame clones and lacks some. The sample lists more than 55,000 clones, more than 75% seen once, with under 6% in the top ten. The CDR3 has 14 amino acids. The germline V gene has CDR1 SGDLS and CDR2 YYNGEE. Every one of the patients relapsed after autologous stem cell transplantation (brentuximab vedotin exposure was variable). About this clone itself: One junction end does not reproduce the germline sequence, and a read error may be involved.

J is TRBJ2-5 and V is TRBV9, with D possibly TRBD1 on 6 matching bases. The clonotype was recovered from a human donor with classical Hodgkin lymphoma. The input for sequencing was peripheral blood mononuclear cells (PBMCs), taken before the second cycle of nivolumab. The CDR3 protein is CATSTGPFQETQYF. The CDR3 DNA reads as TGTGCCACCAGCACAGGGCCTTTCCAAGAGACCCAGTACTTC.